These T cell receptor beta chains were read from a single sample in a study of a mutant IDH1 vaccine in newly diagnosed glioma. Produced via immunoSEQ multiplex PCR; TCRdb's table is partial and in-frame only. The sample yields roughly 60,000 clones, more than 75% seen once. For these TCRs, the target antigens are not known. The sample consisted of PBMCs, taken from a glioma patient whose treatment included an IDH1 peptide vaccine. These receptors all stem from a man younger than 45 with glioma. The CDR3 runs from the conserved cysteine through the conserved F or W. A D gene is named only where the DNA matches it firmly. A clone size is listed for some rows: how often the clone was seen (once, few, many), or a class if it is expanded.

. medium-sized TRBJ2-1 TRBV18 TGTGCCAGCTCACTTCAAGGTAGGAGTGGTTATGAGCAGTTCTTC CASSLQGRSGYEQFF
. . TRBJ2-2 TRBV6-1 TGTGCCAGCAGTGAAGCGTTCAGGGTTACCGGGGAGCTGTTTTTT CASSEAFRVTGELFF
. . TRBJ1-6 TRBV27 TGTGCCAGCAGTTTACGGGGGGAAGTTTCACCCCTCCACTTT CASSLRGEVSPLHF
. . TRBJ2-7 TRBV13 TGTGCCAGCAGCTTAGGGTGGACTTACGAGCAGTACTTC CASSLGWTYEQYF
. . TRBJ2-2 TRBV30 TGTGCCTGGAGAGCCCGGTTGCCCCCCCGGCCGGAGCTGTTTTTT CAWRARLPPRPELFF
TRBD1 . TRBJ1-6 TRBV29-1 TGCAGCACCCTCGACAGGGTAGGATCACCCCTCCACTTT CSTLDRVGSPLHF
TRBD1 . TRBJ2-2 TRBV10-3 TGTGCCATCAGCGGGACAGGGAACACCGGGGAGCTGTTTTTT CAISGTGNTGELFF
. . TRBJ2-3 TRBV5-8 TGTGCCAGCAGCCGGACAGGCACAGATACGCAGTATTTT CASSRTGTDTQYF
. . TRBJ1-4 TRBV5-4 TGTGCCAGCAGCACCTCGACAGCAACTAATGAAAAACTGTTTTTT CASSTSTATNEKLFF
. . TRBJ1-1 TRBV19 TGTGCCAGTAGTATAGGGACCAACACTGAAGCTTTCTTT CASSIGTNTEAFF
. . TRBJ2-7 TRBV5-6 TGTGCCAGCAGCTTGGGGGGCGCGGTCTCCTACGAGCAGTACTTC CASSLGGAVSYEQYF
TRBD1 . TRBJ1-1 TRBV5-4 TGTGCCAGCAGCTGGGGACAGGGTTTGAACACTGAAGCTTTCTTT CASSWGQGLNTEAFF
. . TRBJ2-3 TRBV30 TGTGCCTGGAGTGTAACTGGGGATACGCAGTATTTT CAWSVTGDTQYF
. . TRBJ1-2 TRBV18 TGTGCCAGCTCACCAGGGACGGGTAACTATGGCTACACCTTC CASSPGTGNYGYTF
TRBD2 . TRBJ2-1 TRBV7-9 TGTGCCAGCAGCACTCGGACTAGCGCTAACAATGAGCAGTTCTTC CASSTRTSANNEQFF
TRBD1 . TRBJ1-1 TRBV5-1 TGCGCCAGCAGCTACTACACAGGGGGTGACACTGAAGCTTTCTTT CASSYYTGGDTEAFF
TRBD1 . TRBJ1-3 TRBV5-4 TGTGCCAGCAGCCCAGGACAGGGGGCGAGCACCATATATTTT CASSPGQGASTIYF
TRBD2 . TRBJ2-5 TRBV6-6 TGTGCCAGCTCCCACGGGGGGGCCCTCGGGGAGACCCAGTACTTC CASSHGGALGETQYF
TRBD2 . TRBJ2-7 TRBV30 TGTGCCTGGAGTGTACTTAGCCCGGGGGGCTCCTACGAGCAGTACTTC CAWSVLSPGGSYEQYF
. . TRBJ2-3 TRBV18 TGTGCCAGCTCACCAGGGCCAGAACTCGGGGCAGATACGCAGTATTTT CASSPGPELGADTQYF
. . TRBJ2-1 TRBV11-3 TGTGCCAGCAGCGGGGGAACCGTCACCTACAATGAGCAGTTCTTC CASSGGTVTYNEQFF
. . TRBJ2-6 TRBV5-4 TGTGCCAGCACGCCGGCAGGCTCTGGGGCCAACGTCCTGACTTTC CASTPAGSGANVLTF
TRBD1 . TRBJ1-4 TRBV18 TGTGCCAGCTCTCGAACCACAGGGGCCAAACTGTTTTTT CASSRTTGAKLFF
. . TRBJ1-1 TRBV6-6 TGTGCCAGCACCAAGGGGACGGGGACACTGAACACTGAAGCTTTCTTT CASTKGTGTLNTEAFF
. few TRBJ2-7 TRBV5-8 TGTGCCAGCAACCCTCAAGGGGGCTCCTACGAGCAGTACTTC CASNPQGGSYEQYF
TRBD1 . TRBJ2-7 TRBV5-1 TGCGCCAGCAGATATGACAGGGCGAAGGGCTACGAGCAGTACTTC CASRYDRAKGYEQYF
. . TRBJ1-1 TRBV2 TGTGCCAGCGGGGTCGCGGTTCAGTACGGTGAAGCTTTCTTT CASGVAVQYGEAFF
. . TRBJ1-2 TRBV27 TGTGCAGCAGTTTACACTAACTATGGCTACACCTTC CAAVYTNYGYTF
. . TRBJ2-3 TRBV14 TGTGCCAGCAGCCAAACCCGGTCCTCAATCACAGATACGCAGTATTTT CASSQTRSSITDTQYF
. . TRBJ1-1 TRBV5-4 TGTGCCAGCAGCTTGGCCTTGGGGGGCATGGACACTGAAGCTTTCTTT CASSLALGGMDTEAFF
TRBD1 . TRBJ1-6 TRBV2 TGTGCCAGCAGTGGGGGGACAGGGGACGCGCCACCCCTCCACTTT CASSGGTGDAPPLHF
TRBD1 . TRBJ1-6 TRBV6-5 TGTGCCAGCAGTTACTCGACAGGGCAAGTTTCACCCCTCCACTTT CASSYSTGQVSPLHF
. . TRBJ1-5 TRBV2 TGTGCCAGCAAAGGACAGAGGGCGGGCCAGCCCCAGCATTTT CASKGQRAGQPQHF
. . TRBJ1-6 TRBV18 TGTGCCAGCTCACCTTCGGTATCGGGGGGCCCGAGCTCCTATAATTCACCCCTCCACTTT CASSPSVSGGPSSYNSPLHF
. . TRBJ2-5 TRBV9 TGTGCCAGCAGCGCCGTTGCGACAGTTGGGGAGACCCAGTACTTC CASSAVATVGETQYF
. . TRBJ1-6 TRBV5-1 TGCGCCAGCAGCTTGGATTTGAGCCCATGGTCACCCCTCCACTTT CASSLDLSPWSPLHF
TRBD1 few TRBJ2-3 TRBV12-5 TGTGCTAGTGGTTTGGGACAGGGGGAGGTAGATACGCAGTATTTT CASGLGQGEVDTQYF
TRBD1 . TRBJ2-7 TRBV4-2 TGTGCCAGCAGCCGAGACCCCAGGTTACAGGGGGCGCGCAGACCACCTTACGAGCAGTACTTC CASSRDPRLQGARRPPYEQYF
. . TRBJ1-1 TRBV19 TGTGCCAGTAGCCAAGGGGGCACTGAAGCTTTCTTT CASSQGGTEAFF
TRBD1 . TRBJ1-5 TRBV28 TGTGCCAGCAGTCCGGGGACAGGGGGCAATCAGCCCCAGCATTTT CASSPGTGGNQPQHF
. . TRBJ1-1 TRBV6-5 TGTGCCAGCAGTTACCCAGGCGTCCAAGAAGCTTTCTTT CASSYPGVQEAFF
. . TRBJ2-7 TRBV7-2 TGTGCCAGCAGCCCAAACGGAGGGTACGAGCAGTACTTC CASSPNGGYEQYF
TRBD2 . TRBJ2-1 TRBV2 TGTGCCAGCAGTGAACCCGTCAAGCTGGCAAAGCGGGGGCTTGACAATGAGCAGTTCTTC CASSEPVKLAKRGLDNEQFF